Shown below are 30 T cell receptor beta chains from a single sample sequenced in a study of cytomegalovirus exposure and HLA in healthy donors. PCR amplification relied on 60 Vbeta primers (plus 13 Jbeta primers). Sequencing was performed with immunoSEQ multiplex PCR; in TCRdb, only in-frame clones are kept and a portion is missing. This table has about 130,000 clones, 75% to 90% appearing once. Sequenced material: PBMCs. These receptors were collected from a woman aged 30 to 39 in good health and CMV-seropositive.

V and J are TRBV6-1 and TRBJ2-7, with 8 bases that match TRBD2. Germline loops: CDR1 MNHNS, CDR2 SASEGT. V lost 2 bases and J lost 4; bases outside the gene matches: 7. The CDR3 extends over 15 amino acids. The DNA of the CDR3 is TGTGCCAGCAGTGAAATGAGCGGGGGATTTTACGAGCAGTACTTC. Protein product: CASSEMSGGFYEQYF.

This rearrangement joins TRBV5-1 to TRBJ2-3; no reliable D call. Looked up from germline, CDR1 is SGHRS and CDR2 is YFSETQ. CDR3 length equals 13 residues. V was pared by 1 base and J by 6 bases, with 9 bases between. Written as DNA, the CDR3 is TGCGCCAGCAGCTTGCGCCCCGCGGATACGCAGTATTTT. Its translation is CASSLRPADTQYF. Looking up the rest from reference TRBV5-1 and TRBJ2-3 gives the full variable domain: KAGVTQTPRYLIKTRGQQVTLSCSPISGHRSVSWYQQTPGQGLQFLFEYFSETQRNKGNFPGRFSGRQFSNSRSEMNVSTLELGDSALYLCASSLRPADTQYFGPGTRLTVL.

This clone has a handful of counts. CDR3 DNA sequence: TGCGCCAGCAGCCCGCTACAGATGAACACTGAAGCTTTCTTT. Amino acids: CASSPLQMNTEAFF. The V call is TRBV5-1, the J call TRBJ1-1; D not certain. This CDR3 contains 14 residues. V was cut by 4 bases and J by 0 bases, with 10 bases left in between. The V gene's germline CDR1 is SGHRS and CDR2 YFSETQ.

The V and J genes are TRBV2 and TRBJ2-1; weak D call: TRBD1 (6 bases). V was cut by 5 bases and J by 4 bases, with 12 bases left in between. CDR3 length equals 14 residues. Germline values: CDR1 SNHLY, CDR2 FYNNEI. The CDR3 region is CASSTDRGYNEQFF. CDR3 sequence (DNA): TGTGCCAGCAGTACGGACAGAGGATACAATGAGCAGTTCTTC. Together with reference TRBV2 and TRBJ2-1, the CDR3 gives the full variable domain: EPEVTQTPSHQVTQMGQEVILRCVPISNHLYFYWYRQILGQKVEFLVSFYNNEISEKSEIFDDQFSVERPDGSNFTLKIRSTKLEDSAMYFCASSTDRGYNEQFFGPGTRLTVL.

CDR3 in amino acids: CASSSGQGGGYTF. In DNA, the CDR3 is TGTGCCAGCAGCTCGGGACAGGGGGGCGGCTACACCTTC. The V call is TRBV7-3, the J call TRBJ1-2; 11 positions agree with TRBD1. Germline assignment: CDR1 SGHTA and CDR2 FQGTGA. CDR3 length: 13 residues. J gave up 8 bases and V 4 bases, and 3 bases lay outside the gene matches.

The V gene is TRBV29-1, the J gene TRBJ1-5; D might be TRBD1 (5 bases). The CDR3 has 12 amino acids. Trimming took off 4 bases at V and 9 bases at J, with 13 bases between the two ends. Germline assignment: CDR1 SQVTM and CDR2 ANQGSEA. This chain's CDR3 is CSVASQGWPQHF. The CDR3 nucleotides are TGCAGCGTTGCATCGCAGGGCTGGCCCCAGCATTTT.

This chain joins TRBV9 and TRBJ2-5, with TRBD2 matching over 8 bases. This CDR3 contains 16 residues. The V gene's germline CDR1 is SGDLS and CDR2 YYNGEE. Germline trimming cut 0 bases from V and 5 bases from J; bases unmatched to any gene: 9. DNA for the CDR3: TGTGCCAGCAGCGTAGGGGTCGGGGGGGCCGGCGAGACCCAGTACTTC. Translation: CASSVGVGGAGETQYF. Using reference TRBV9 and TRBJ2-5 for the parts outside the CDR3, the full variable domain is DSGVTQTPKHLITATGQRVTLRCSPRSGDLSVYWYQQSLDQGLQFLIQYYNGEERAKGNILERFSAQQFPDLHSELNLSSLELGDSALYFCASSVGVGGAGETQYFGPGTRLLVL.

The V call is TRBV5-1, the J call TRBJ2-7, with 16 bases lining up with TRBD2. Unmatched junction bases numbered 6, after V lost 0 bases and J lost 12 bases. Germline lookup yields CDR1 SGHRS and CDR2 YFSETQ. This CDR3 has 15 residues. CDR3 region: CASSLAGTSGGAPYF. DNA for the CDR3: TGCGCCAGCAGCTTGGCCGGGACTAGCGGGGGGGCACCGTACTTC.

The rearrangement joins TRBV19 to TRBJ1-2, with D possibly being TRBD1 (5 bases). Looked up from germline, CDR1 is LNHDA and CDR2 is SQIVND (reference sequence). V was shortened by 7 bases and J by 8 bases, with 11 bases between the two germline ends. The CDR3 is 11 amino acids. In nucleotides, the CDR3 is TGTGCCAGTAAGAGTCAGGGAGGCTACACCTTC. Its translation is CASKSQGGYTF.

The rearrangement links TRBV9 to TRBJ1-2, with TRBD1 as a possible D gene (6 bases). V was cut by 0 bases and J by 0 bases, with 12 bases left in between. CDR3 size: 16 residues. Germline CDR1 SGDLS, CDR2 YYNGEE. Here the CDR3 reads CASSVADRGTNYGYTF. For the CDR3, the DNA is TGTGCCAGCAGCGTAGCCGATAGGGGGACTAACTATGGCTACACCTTC.

This chain links TRBV6-1 with TRBJ1-1; 8 bases are shared with TRBD1. J was trimmed by 1 base and V by 5 bases; bases with no gene match: 6. The CDR3 has 15 residues. The germline V gene has CDR1 MNHNS and CDR2 SASEGT. The CDR3 spells CASSIHRGSNTEAFF. The CDR3 DNA reads as TGTGCCAGCAGTATCCACAGGGGGTCGAACACTGAAGCTTTCTTT.

This clone appeared once. The chain joins TRBV2 to TRBJ2-1, with a weak D call TRBD1 (6 bases). This CDR3 comprises 12 residues. Trimming removed 3 bases at V and 15 bases at J, with 15 bases between. Looked up from germline, CDR1 is SNHLY and CDR2 is FYNNEI. The DNA for the CDR3 is TGTGCCAGCAGTGACAGGGCCTTACAGGGGTTCTTC. Residues: CASSDRALQGFF.

The genes are TRBV6-6 and TRBJ2-5; D uncertain. V lost 0 bases and J 4 bases, leaving 12 bases between the germline ends. Germline lookup yields CDR1 MNHNY and CDR2 SVGAGI (reference sequence). The CDR3 runs to 15 residues. The CDR3 region is CASSYSTTAGETQYF. The CDR3 DNA is TGTGCCAGCAGTTACTCGACGACTGCTGGAGAGACCCAGTACTTC.

The gene calls are TRBV4-2 and TRBJ2-3, with 9 nucleotides matching TRBD2. J gave up 6 bases and V 0 bases, and 7 bases lay outside the gene matches. The CDR3 runs to 16 residues. From germline, CDR1 is LGHNA and CDR2 YNFKEQ. CDR3 in amino acids: CASSQDRAGGPDTQYF. CDR3 sequence (DNA): TGTGCCAGCAGCCAAGATAGGGCGGGGGGGCCGGATACGCAGTATTTT.

V usage is TRBV29-1 and J usage is TRBJ2-7; tentatively, D is TRBD2 (5 bases). The CDR3 runs 12 residues. The V end was cut by 5 bases, the J end by 3 bases, with 11 bases between. Germline V CDR1 and CDR2: SQVTM, ANQGSEA. The CDR3 region has the DNA TGCAGCGTTACGGGGAATAACTACGAGCAGTACTTC. Translation: CSVTGNNYEQYF.

This chain connects TRBV5-1 to TRBJ2-2; perhaps TRBD2 as D (6 bases). The CDR3 is made up of 13 amino acids. V was shortened by 4 bases and J by 5 bases, with 9 bases between the two germline ends. Germline-derived CDR1 and CDR2 are SGHRS and YFSETQ. This CDR3 is CASSPGLTGELFF. CDR3 bases: TGCGCCAGCAGCCCGGGACTGACCGGGGAGCTGTTTTTT.

The chain recombines TRBV19 with TRBJ2-5, with 8 positions matching TRBD2. The CDR3 spans 11 residues. V was clipped by 10 bases and J by 5 bases; unmatched bases: 3. The germline CDR1 and CDR2 sequences are LNHDA and SQIVND (reference sequence). CDR3 loop: CATRGGETQYF. CDR3 in DNA: TGTGCCACCCGGGGGGGGGAGACCCAGTACTTC. Full variable domain (remainder filled in from reference TRBV19 and TRBJ2-5): DGGITQSPKYLFRKEGQNVTLSCEQNLNHDAMYWYRQDPGQGLRLIYYSQIVNDFQKGDIAEGYSVSREKKESFPLTVTSAQKNPTAFYLCATRGGETQYFGPGTRLLVL.

V is TRBV28 and J is TRBJ2-7; the D gene is possibly TRBD1 (6 bases). Trimming left V 8 bases short and J 2 bases short, with 19 bases between. CDR3 size: 15 residues. CDR1 and CDR2 from the germline V gene are MDHEN and SYDVKM. The DNA for the CDR3 is TGTGCCAGCTCTGACAGGTTCCCCGCCCCCTACGAGCAGTACTTC. It yields the protein CASSDRFPAPYEQYF.

The chain employs TRBV30 and TRBJ1-1; D is uncertain. Germline CDR1 reads GTSNPN; CDR2 reads SVGIG (reference sequence). Trimming shortened V by 3 bases and J by 4 bases, and 15 bases separated the two germline ends. The CDR3 has 14 residues. The chain's CDR3 is CAWSRGGIVTEAFF. The CDR3 DNA reads as TGTGCCTGGAGCCGGGGAGGGATCGTCACTGAAGCTTTCTTT.

J is TRBJ1-1 and V is TRBV6-1; D gene uncertain. The CDR3 is 13 residues long. Germline assignment: CDR1 MNHNS and CDR2 SASEGT. Trimming pared 6 bases from V and 11 bases from J, leaving 19 bases between. CDR3 nucleotides: TGTGCCAGCAGCATGGAGGGTGGCCAGGTGGCTTTCTTT. Translation gives CASSMEGGQVAFF.

This clone is a singleton in its sample. This chain connects TRBV27 to TRBJ1-4; a possible D gene is TRBD1 (6 bases). V lost 4 bases to trimming and J lost 8 bases, with 17 bases between them. Germline-derived CDR1 and CDR2 are MNHEY and SMNVEV (reference sequence). CDR3 size: 15 residues. The CDR3 reads CASSSGTRFGEKLFF. The CDR3 nucleotides read TGTGCCAGCAGTTCCGGGACACGGTTTGGGGAAAAACTGTTTTTT.

The V gene is TRBV11-2, the J gene TRBJ2-2, with 8 bases aligning to TRBD1. The CDR3 spans 16 residues. The junction had 8 bases not matched to a gene; V was cut back by 5 bases and J by 3 bases. CDR1 and CDR2 from the germline V gene are SGHAT and FQNNGV. The CDR3 sequence: CASSLSGGWDTGELFF. In DNA form, the CDR3 reads TGTGCCAGCAGCCTCTCAGGGGGCTGGGACACCGGGGAGCTGTTTTTT.

This chain links TRBV30 with TRBJ2-1, with TRBD1 as a possible D gene (5 bases). Germline V CDR1 and CDR2: GTSNPN, SVGIG (reference sequence). This CDR3 contains 16 residues. V gave up 2 bases and J gave up 3 bases, with 17 bases separating them. This CDR3 reads CAWSFWSGSGYNEQFF. The CDR3 coding sequence is TGTGCCTGGAGTTTTTGGTCAGGGTCTGGCTACAATGAGCAGTTCTTC. The whole variable domain, remainder taken from reference TRBV30 and TRBJ2-1, is SQTIHQWPATLVQPVGSPLSLECTVEGTSNPNLYWYRQAAGRGLQLLFYSVGIGQISSEVPQNLSASRPQDRQFILSSKKLLLSDSGFYLCAWSFWSGSGYNEQFFGPGTRLTVL.

The genes are TRBV2 and TRBJ1-1; possibly TRBD1 for D (6 bases). The CDR3 extends over 13 amino acids. Germline assignment: CDR1 SNHLY and CDR2 FYNNEI. The V and J ends lost 8 bases and 4 bases respectively, with 14 bases between them. The CDR3 protein is CASGRGEGTEAFF. CDR3 DNA: TGTGCCAGCGGCAGGGGCGAGGGCACTGAAGCTTTCTTT.

The chain is built from TRBV9 and TRBJ2-1; D is perhaps TRBD1 (5 bases). The CDR3 has 14 amino acids. Germline lookup yields CDR1 SGDLS and CDR2 YYNGEE. V shed 4 bases and J shed 4 bases, with 12 bases lying between them. The CDR3 reads CASSSLTAYNEQFF. CDR3 in DNA: TGTGCCAGCAGCTCCCTGACAGCTTACAATGAGCAGTTCTTC.

This sequence joins TRBV18 and TRBJ2-7; possible D gene TRBD2, 5 bases. There are 13 residues in the CDR3. V lost 4 bases, J lost 5 bases, and 12 bases lay in between. Germline assignment: CDR1 KGHSH and CDR2 LQKENI. As DNA, the CDR3 is TGTGCCAGCTCACGGTTGATCGGGGACGAGCAGTACTTC. It codes for CASSRLIGDEQYF. Using reference TRBV18 and TRBJ2-7 for the parts outside the CDR3, the full variable domain is NAGVMQNPRHLVRRRGQEARLRCSPMKGHSHVYWYRQLPEEGLKFMVYLQKENIIDESGMPKERFSAEFPKEGPSILRIQQVVRGDSAAYFCASSRLIGDEQYFGPGTRLTVT.

The V and J genes are TRBV27 and TRBJ2-1; 8 nucleotides match TRBD2. The V segment lost 6 bases and the J segment 0 bases; nucleotides outside the gene matches: 7. This CDR3 has 16 amino acids. The germline V gene has CDR1 MNHEY and CDR2 SMNVEV (reference sequence). The CDR3 reads CASRPLAASSYNEQFF. The CDR3 DNA sequence: TGTGCCAGCAGGCCACTAGCGGCCAGCTCCTACAATGAGCAGTTCTTC.

With regard to this clone: Other DNA variants within this sample encode the same CDR3. This chain joins TRBV28 and TRBJ1-2; a weak D match, TRBD1 (6 bases). Between the trimmed V and J ends, which lost 6 bases and 5 bases, there was a span of 10 bases. Germline CDR1 and CDR2: MDHEN and SYDVKM. The CDR3 runs 12 residues. The CDR3, as DNA: TGTGCCAGCAGCCTAAGGGGGTATGGCTACACCTTC. Translating gives CASSLRGYGYTF.

The V gene is TRBV6-1, the J gene TRBJ2-7, with D tentatively TRBD1 (5 bases). V was trimmed by 2 bases and J by 11 bases, leaving 10 bases between them. There are 11 residues in the CDR3. The germline gives CDR1 MNHNS, CDR2 SASEGT. For the CDR3, the DNA is TGTGCCAGCAGTGAACTAGGACATAAGTACTTC. Its protein product is CASSELGHKYF.

The chain uses TRBV6-6 and TRBJ1-1; maybe TRBD1 (5 bases). Between the trimmed V and J ends, which lost 6 bases and 4 bases, there was a span of 15 bases. CDR1 MNHNY and CDR2 SVGAGI come from the germline V gene (reference sequence). CDR3 length: 14 residues. The CDR3 coding sequence is TGTGCCAGCAGCGTTAATGGAAGGGGCACTGAAGCTTTCTTT. Amino acid sequence: CASSVNGRGTEAFF.